This TCR beta chain was sequenced during a study of blood T cell repertoires in COVID-19. For the study at large: The origin of the acute and convalescent COVID-19 samples was the United States, Italy and Spain. The cDNA or gDNA used as material had been derived from T cells, B-cell-depleted T cells, or PBMCs.

In the source study's methods: It was from reference gene primer amplification that nucleated cell counts were estimated. Sequencing used immunoSEQ multiplex PCR; TCRdb keeps in-frame clones, though not all of them. V and J calls and clone size are as listed in that table; D and trimming were resolved from the DNA. The sample contains roughly 76,000 clones, around 90% of which appear only once. This CDR3 spans 13 amino acids. V was pared by 4 bases and J by 5 bases, with 11 bases between. Sequenced input: peripheral blood. The genes are TRBV12-3 or TRBV12-4 and TRBJ2-5, with D possibly being TRBD1 (5 bases). The TCR originated in a man aged 30 to 45 with acute or convalescent COVID-19. The CDR3 nucleotides read TGTGCCAGCAGTTCGACAGTTGTGGAGACCCAGTACTTC. Its translation is CASSSTVVETQYF.